This T cell receptor (beta chain) was obtained from a study of identical twins. Study-wide results and limits: High-abundance cord blood beta clonotypes had fewer insertions; memory repertoires showed none. An excess of low generation probability was shown by twin-shared out-of-frame alpha sequences.

TCRdb reprocessed the 5' RACE reads via MiXCR and lists one record per CDR3 protein. Of under 250,000 distinct CDR3 sequences detected, around 7.6% appear once; the ten largest clones hold more than 5%. The CDR3 is 16 amino acids. V lost 1 base and J lost 0, with 11 bases in between. Germline loops: CDR1 MGHRA, CDR2 YSYEKL. This clonotype appeared many times. Its antigen remains unidentified. The same specimen was also included in a second study, on yellow fever vaccine responses in identical twins.

The TCR was taken from a woman aged 18-30 years in good health. The gene calls are TRBV4-1 and TRBJ2-3; D not resolved. Sample: CD8+ T cells sorted from blood. DNA for the CDR3: TGCGCCAGCAGCCAAGGAGGCGGACCAAGCACAGATACGCAGTATTTT. It yields the protein CASSQGGGPSTDTQYF.